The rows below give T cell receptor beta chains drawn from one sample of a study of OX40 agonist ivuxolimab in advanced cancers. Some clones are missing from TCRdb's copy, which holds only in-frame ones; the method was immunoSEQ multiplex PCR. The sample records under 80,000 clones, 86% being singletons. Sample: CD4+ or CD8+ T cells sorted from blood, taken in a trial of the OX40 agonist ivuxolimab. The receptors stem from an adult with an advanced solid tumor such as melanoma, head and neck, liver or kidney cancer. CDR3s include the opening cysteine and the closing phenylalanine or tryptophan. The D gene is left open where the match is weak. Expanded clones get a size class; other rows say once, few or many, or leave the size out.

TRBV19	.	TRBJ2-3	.	TGTGCCACCTCCGTTGGGGGGGCGGGCACAGATACGCAGTATTTT	CATSVGGAGTDTQYF
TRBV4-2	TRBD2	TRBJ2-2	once	TGTGCCAGCAGTTCCGGGACTATAAACACCGGGGAGCTGTTTTTT	CASSSGTINTGELFF
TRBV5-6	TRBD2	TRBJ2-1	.	TGTGCCAGCAGCTTGAGGCTAGCGGGGCCTCAATTCTACAATGAGCAGTTCTTC	CASSLRLAGPQFYNEQFF
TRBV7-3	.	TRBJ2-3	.	TGTGCCAGCAGCTTAACGCGGCAGAGCACAGATACGCAGTATTTT	CASSLTRQSTDTQYF
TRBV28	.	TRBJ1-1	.	TGTGCCAGCAGTCCCTCGTGGGGGCCTACTGAAGCTTTCTTT	CASSPSWGPTEAFF
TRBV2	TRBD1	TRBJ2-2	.	TGTGCCAGCAGTCTAAGGACAGGGAACACCGGGGAGCTGTTTTTT	CASSLRTGNTGELFF
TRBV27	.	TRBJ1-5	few	TGTGCCAGCAGTCAAACTAAAGGCAATCAGCCCCAGCATTTT	CASSQTKGNQPQHF
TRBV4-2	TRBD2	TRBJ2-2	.	TGTGCCAGCAGCCAAGCGGCTAGCGGGGGGGCCGTCGGGGAGCTGTTTTTT	CASSQAASGGAVGELFF
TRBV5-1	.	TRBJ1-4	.	TGCGCCAGCAGCTTGATTGGAGCAACTAATGAAAAACTGTTTTTT	CASSLIGATNEKLFF
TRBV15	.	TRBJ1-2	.	TGTGCCACCAGCAGAGACTCGCCAGGAGGAGACTATGGCTACACCTTC	CATSRDSPGGDYGYTF
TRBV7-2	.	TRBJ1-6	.	TGTGCCAGCAGCTTGGGACCGAGTAATTCACCCCTCCACTTT	CASSLGPSNSPLHF
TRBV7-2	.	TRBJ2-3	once	TGTGCCAGCACCCGGACAGATACGCAGTATTTT	CASTRTDTQYF
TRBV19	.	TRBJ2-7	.	TGTGCCAGTAGCCTAGGGGCTTCCGAGCAGTACTTC	CASSLGASEQYF
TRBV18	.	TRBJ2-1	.	TGTGCCAGCTCACCACCCACCATGGCGAGAGACAATGAGCAGTTCTTC	CASSPPTMARDNEQFF
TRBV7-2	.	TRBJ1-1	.	TGTGCCAGCCGGCGGATGACTGAAGCTTTCTTT	CASRRMTEAFF
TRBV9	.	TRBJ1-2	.	TGTGCCAGCAGCGTAGCCTTTCCAGGGTCTGGCTACACCTTC	CASSVAFPGSGYTF
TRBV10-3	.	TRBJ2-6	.	TGTGCCATCGGTAGCTCTGGGGCCAACGTCCTGACTTTC	CAIGSSGANVLTF
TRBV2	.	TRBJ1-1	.	TGTGCCAGCAGTGAAGCTGCCCAGGGGTTGAACACTGAAGCTTTCTTT	CASSEAAQGLNTEAFF
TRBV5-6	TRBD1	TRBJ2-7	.	TGTGCCAGCAGCCCCCAGACAGGGGGATACGAGCAGTACTTC	CASSPQTGGYEQYF
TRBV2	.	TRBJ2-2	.	TGTGCCAGCAGTCCCTTTAGGAGCTCGGGGGAGCTGTTTTTT	CASSPFRSSGELFF
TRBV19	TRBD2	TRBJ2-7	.	TGTGCCAGTAGTATAGCCCGGACTAGCGGCTACGAGCAGTACTTC	CASSIARTSGYEQYF
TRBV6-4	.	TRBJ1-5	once	TGTGCCAGCAGTTCTGACCCCAATCAGCCCCAGCATTTT	CASSSDPNQPQHF